This TCR beta chain was captured in a study of OX40 agonist ivuxolimab in advanced cancers. Overall study findings and caveats: Expanded clones tended on average to be more numerous among CD8+ T cells than CD4+. Among the least clonally expanded were partial responders at 0.1-3.0 mg/kg. Clonal expansion by week 6 occurred in CD4+ and CD8+ blood T cells (at 0.1 to 3.0 mg/kg).

Concerning this clone: Its antigen remains unknown.

Generated by immunoSEQ multiplex PCR, the TCRdb table keeps only in-frame clones and is missing some. Of 65,000 to 70,000 clones in the sample, about four fifths were seen once. The sample here was CD4+ or CD8+ T cells sorted from blood, taken in a trial of the OX40 agonist ivuxolimab. This sequence originates from an adult with an advanced solid tumor such as melanoma, head and neck, liver or kidney cancer.

CDR3 loop: CASSALTSGRVGEQFF. The CDR3 DNA sequence: TGTGCCAGCAGCGCCCTGACTAGCGGGAGGGTAGGTGAGCAGTTCTTC. This chain links TRBV9 with TRBJ2-1; 14 bases align to TRBD2. Germline CDR1 is SGDLS and CDR2 is YYNGEE. V was clipped by 3 bases and J by 9 bases; unmatched bases: 8. CDR3 size: 16 residues.